This record concerns one T cell receptor beta chain sequence. The antigen is unknown. Additional DNA sequences in this sample encode the identical CDR3. This entry belongs to a study of vaccination effects on CD4 cells after COVID-19. Investigators separated out CD4+ T cells once approximately 10 days of culture had passed. Either the mRNA-1273 or the BNT162b2 vaccine was given to participants as two doses. Nucleocapsid antibody tests were negative, and the vaccine recipients had no prior SARS-CoV-2 infection. The table came from immunoSEQ multiplex PCR; TCRdb's copy has only in-frame clones and leaves some out. This table holds nearly 45,000 clones, 72% found once. V lost 6 bases and J lost 0, with 6 bases in between. The CDR3 is 13 residues long. CDR1 and CDR2 from the germline V gene are LNHDA and SQIVND (reference sequence).

The sample was CD4+ T cells from PBMCs cultured without peptide, taken after COVID-19 vaccination. The V and J genes are TRBV19 and TRBJ1-5; D unresolved. The TCR originated in a human donor who received a COVID-19 vaccine. The CDR3 region has the DNA TGTGCCAGTAGCCCTTATAGCAATCAGCCCCAGCATTTT. Encoded protein: CASSPYSNQPQHF.